The 4 T cell receptor beta chains listed next were all sequenced from one sample in a study of neurological immune-mediated disorders. TCRdb used MiXCR to reprocess the 5' RACE reads, holding one entry per CDR3 protein. The repertoire holds 85,000 to 90,000 distinct CDR3 sequences, under 4.5% seen once, with roughly 2.9% in the top ten. What was sequenced was PBMCs. These receptors originate from a woman between 50 and 59 years old with multiple sclerosis.

This clonotype has at least ten counts. The chain links TRBV7-6 to TRBJ2-1; the D call may be TRBD1 or TRBD2 (6 bases each). Germline values: CDR1 SGHVS, CDR2 FNYEAQ. Trimming shortened V by 1 base and J by 4 bases, and 11 bases separated the two germline ends. CDR3 length: 15 amino acids. This CDR3 reads CASSLGGAKYNEQFF. The CDR3 region has the DNA TGTGCCAGCAGCTTAGGGGGGGCCAAATACAATGAGCAGTTCTTC.

In this sample, this clonotype turned up many times. This chain connects TRBV5-1 to TRBJ2-5; D possibly uses TRBD1 or TRBD2 (5 bases each). This CDR3 contains 15 residues. In germline, CDR1 is SGHRS, CDR2 YFSETQ. Trimming left V 0 bases short and J 2 bases short, with 11 bases between. The CDR3 reads CASSLASGPQETQYF. As DNA, the CDR3 is TGCGCCAGCAGCTTGGCCTCGGGACCGCAAGAGACCCAGTACTTC.

This clonotype was seen at least ten times. CDR3 amino acids: CASRYGQVPGELFF. In DNA, the CDR3 is TGTGCCAGCAGATACGGACAGGTCCCCGGGGAGCTGTTTTTT. V and J are TRBV3-1 and TRBJ2-2; 7 nucleotides align to TRBD1. Germline lookup yields CDR1 LGHDT and CDR2 YNNKEL (reference sequence). The CDR3 runs to 14 residues. The trim removed 6 bases at V and 6 bases at J, leaving 7 bases unmatched.

In this sample, this clonotype turned up many times. The chain joins TRBV14 to TRBJ2-7; tentatively, D is TRBD1 or TRBD2 (5 bases each). Per germline, CDR1 SGHDN and CDR2 FVKESK. The CDR3 sequence is 15 residues long. V lost 4 bases and J 1 base, leaving 14 bases between the germline ends. The CDR3 DNA is TGTGCCAGCAGCCTTCTGGGGACGCGATCCTACGAGCAGTACTTC. Translating gives CASSLLGTRSYEQYF.